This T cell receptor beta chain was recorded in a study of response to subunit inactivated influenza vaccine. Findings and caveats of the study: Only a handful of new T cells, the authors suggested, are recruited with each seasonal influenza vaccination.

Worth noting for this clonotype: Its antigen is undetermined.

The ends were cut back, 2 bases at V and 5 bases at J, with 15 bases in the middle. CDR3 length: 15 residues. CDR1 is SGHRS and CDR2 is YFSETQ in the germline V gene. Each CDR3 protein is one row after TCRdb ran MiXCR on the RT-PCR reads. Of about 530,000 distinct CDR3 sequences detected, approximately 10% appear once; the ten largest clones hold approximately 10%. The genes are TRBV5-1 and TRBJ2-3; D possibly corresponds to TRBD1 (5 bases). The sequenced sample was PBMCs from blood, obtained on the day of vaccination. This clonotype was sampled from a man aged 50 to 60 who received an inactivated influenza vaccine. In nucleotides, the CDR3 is TGCGCCAGCAGCTTAAGCACGCAAGGGGAAGATACGCAGTATTTT. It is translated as CASSLSTQGEDTQYF.